The subject of this entry is one T cell receptor beta chain. This record comes from a study of control samples from healthy donors and cancer patients. The CDR3 sequence is 14 residues long. The germline V gene has CDR1 SGHTA and CDR2 FQGNSA. The ends were cut back, 2 bases at V and 6 bases at J, with 13 bases in the middle. TCRdb's table, derived via immunoSEQ multiplex PCR, lists solely in-frame clones and lacks some. This table holds 75,000 to 100,000 clones, 85% to 90% found once. The sequence was collected from a woman between 50 and 59 years old in good health. This chain links TRBV7-2 with TRBJ1-1, with D possibly being TRBD1 (5 bases). Sequences were obtained from blood. CDR3 DNA: TGTGCCAGCAGCTTACAGGGTCGGGGTCCTGAAGCTTTCTTT. This gives the protein CASSLQGRGPEAFF.